This T cell receptor (beta chain) was retrieved from a study of cytotoxic CD8 clonotypes in ibrutinib-treated CLL. The planned depth of sequencing spanned 1 in 200,000 to 1 in 1 million T cells. Using immunoSEQ multiplex PCR, the repertoire was profiled, and TCRdb retains in-frame clones only, with some absent. The data show 30,000 to 40,000 clones, with roughly three quarters seen just once and around 30% held by the top ten. Germline V CDR1 and CDR2: SEHNR, FQNEAQ (reference sequence). After removal of 2 bases from V and 2 bases from J, the junction contained 14 bases not matched to a gene. There are 19 residues in the CDR3. This clone was picked up a small number of times.

The chain employs TRBV7-9 and TRBJ2-1; 8 bases fit TRBD2. The sequences come from PBMCs, collected before ibrutinib treatment. The TCR was taken from a human donor with chronic lymphocytic leukemia. As DNA, the CDR3 is TGTGCCAGCAGCTTACGGGGGGGAATTAGGAGGGACGCCTACAATGAGCAGTTCTTC. This codes for CASSLRGGIRRDAYNEQFF.